The T cell receptor beta chain under discussion was sequenced for a study of T cells in Graves' hyperthyroidism and ophthalmopathy. Overall study findings and caveats: Ophthalmopathy was identified by the model a median approximately 6.4 months ahead of onset. In blood, most of the thyroid clonotypes expanded above 0.001 were also present. A model of 13 V-J features distinguished ophthalmopathy from stable hyperthyroidism.

The CDR3 is 15 residues long. Per germline, CDR1 SGHRS and CDR2 YFSETQ. It was RNA transcripts that yielded the amplified TCR beta CDR3 regions. The TCR CDR3 first-round RT-PCR relied on the HTBI primer set. In TCRdb, the multiplex PCR reads were re-called with MiXCR into one record per CDR3 protein. Of about 95,000 distinct CDR3 sequences in the sample, roughly 37% were seen once. Subjects aged 18 to 65 presented with newly diagnosed hyperthyroidism of less than 2 months' duration. For this clonotype: The antigen remains undetermined. The junction departs from germline at one end; a sequencing error may be responsible.

Specimen: peripheral blood or thyroid tissue (not recorded which). V usage is TRBV5-1 and J usage is TRBJ2-2, with D possibly being TRBD2 (5 bases). The source is a woman under 40 with Graves' hyperthyroidism. CDR3 sequence (DNA): TGCGCCAGCAGCTTGGCCGAGGGATACACCGGGGAGCTGTTGTTC. It codes for CASSLAEGYTGELLF.